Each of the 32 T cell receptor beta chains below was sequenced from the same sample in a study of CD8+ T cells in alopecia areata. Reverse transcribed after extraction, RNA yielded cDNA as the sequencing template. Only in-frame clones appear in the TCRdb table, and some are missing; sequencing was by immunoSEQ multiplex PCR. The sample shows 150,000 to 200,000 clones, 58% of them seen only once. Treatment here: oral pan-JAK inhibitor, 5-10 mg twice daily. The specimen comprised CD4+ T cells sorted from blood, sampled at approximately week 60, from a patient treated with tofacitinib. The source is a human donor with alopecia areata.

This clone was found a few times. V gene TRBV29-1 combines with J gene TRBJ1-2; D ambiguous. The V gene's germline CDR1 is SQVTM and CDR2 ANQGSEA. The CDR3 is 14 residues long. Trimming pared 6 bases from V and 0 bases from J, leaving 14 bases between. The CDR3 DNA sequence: TGCAGCGTCGATCGCCCTCTAGCTAACTATGGCTACACCTTC. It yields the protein CSVDRPLANYGYTF.

CDR3 sequence reads: CSAAGMGTQYF. CDR3 nucleotide sequence: TGCAGTGCAGCAGGGATGGGGACCCAGTACTTC. This sequence joins TRBV20-1 and TRBJ2-5, with D possibly being TRBD1 (5 bases). Germline V gives CDR1 DFQATT, CDR2 SNEGSKA (reference sequence). With 6 bases removed from V and 7 bases from J, the gap between germline ends came to 12 bases. The CDR3 covers 11 residues.

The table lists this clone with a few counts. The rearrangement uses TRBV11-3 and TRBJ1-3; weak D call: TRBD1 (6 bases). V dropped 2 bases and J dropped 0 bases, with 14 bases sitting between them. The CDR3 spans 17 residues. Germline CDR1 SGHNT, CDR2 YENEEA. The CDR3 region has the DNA TGTGCCAGCAGCTTACAAAGCCGGGACAACTCTGGAAACACCATATATTTT. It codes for CASSLQSRDNSGNTIYF. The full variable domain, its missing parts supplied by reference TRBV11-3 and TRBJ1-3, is EAGVVQSPRYKIIEKKQPVAFWCNPISGHNTLYWYLQNLGQGPELLIRYENEEAVDDSQLPKDRFSAERLKGVDSTLKIQPAELGDSAVYLCASSLQSRDNSGNTIYFGEGSWLTVV.

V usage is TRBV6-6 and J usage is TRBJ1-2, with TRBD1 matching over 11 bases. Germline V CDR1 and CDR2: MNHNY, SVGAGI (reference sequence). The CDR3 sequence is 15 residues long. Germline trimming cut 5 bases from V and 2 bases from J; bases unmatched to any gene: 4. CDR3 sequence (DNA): TGTGCCAGCAGTCCCGGACAGGGGGCCAACTATGGCTACACCTTC. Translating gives CASSPGQGANYGYTF.

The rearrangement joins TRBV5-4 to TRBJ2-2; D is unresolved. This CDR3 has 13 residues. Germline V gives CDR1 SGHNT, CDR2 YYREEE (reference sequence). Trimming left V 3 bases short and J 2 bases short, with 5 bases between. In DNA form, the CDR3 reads TGTGCCAGCAGCTCCGATAACACCGGGGAGCTGTTTTTT. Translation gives CASSSDNTGELFF.

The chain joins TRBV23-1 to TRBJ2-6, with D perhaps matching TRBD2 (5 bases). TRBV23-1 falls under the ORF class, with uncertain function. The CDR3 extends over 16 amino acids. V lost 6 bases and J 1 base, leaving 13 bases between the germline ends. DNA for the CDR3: TGCGCCAGCAGATCGTTCCGGGAATCTGGGGCCAACGTCCTGACTTTC. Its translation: CASRSFRESGANVLTF.

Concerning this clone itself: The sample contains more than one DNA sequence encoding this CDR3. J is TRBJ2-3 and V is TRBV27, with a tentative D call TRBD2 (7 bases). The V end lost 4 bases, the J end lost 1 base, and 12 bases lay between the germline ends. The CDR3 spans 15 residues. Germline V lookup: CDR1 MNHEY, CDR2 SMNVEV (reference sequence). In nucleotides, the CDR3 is TGTGCCAGCAGTTCAGGGAGGGGGGGCACAGATACGCAGTATTTT. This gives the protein CASSSGRGGTDTQYF.

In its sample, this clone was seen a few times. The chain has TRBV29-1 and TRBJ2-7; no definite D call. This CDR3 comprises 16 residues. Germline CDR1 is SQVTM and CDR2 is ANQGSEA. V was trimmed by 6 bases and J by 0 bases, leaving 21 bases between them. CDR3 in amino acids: CSVGRTARSLSYEQYF. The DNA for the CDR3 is TGCAGCGTCGGAAGGACGGCCCGCTCCCTCTCCTACGAGCAGTACTTC.

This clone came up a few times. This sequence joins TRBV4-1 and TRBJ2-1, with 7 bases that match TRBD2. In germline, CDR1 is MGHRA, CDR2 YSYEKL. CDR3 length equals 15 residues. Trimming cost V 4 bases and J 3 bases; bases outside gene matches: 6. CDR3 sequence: CASSRPGLVYNEQFF. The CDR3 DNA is TGCGCCAGCAGCCGGCCCGGACTAGTCTACAATGAGCAGTTCTTC.

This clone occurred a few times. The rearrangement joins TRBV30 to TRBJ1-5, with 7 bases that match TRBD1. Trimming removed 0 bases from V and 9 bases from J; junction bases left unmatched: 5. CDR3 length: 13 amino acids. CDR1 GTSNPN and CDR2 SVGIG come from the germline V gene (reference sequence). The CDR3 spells CAWSVQGHGPQHF. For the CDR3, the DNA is TGTGCCTGGAGTGTACAGGGGCACGGGCCCCAGCATTTT.

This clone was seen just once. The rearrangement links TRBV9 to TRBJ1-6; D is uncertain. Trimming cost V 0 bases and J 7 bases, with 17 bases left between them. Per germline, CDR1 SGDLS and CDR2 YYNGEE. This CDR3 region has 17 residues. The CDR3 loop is CASSVGVPASSNSPLHF. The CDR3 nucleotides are TGTGCCAGCAGCGTAGGGGTCCCGGCATCATCGAATTCACCCCTCCACTTT.

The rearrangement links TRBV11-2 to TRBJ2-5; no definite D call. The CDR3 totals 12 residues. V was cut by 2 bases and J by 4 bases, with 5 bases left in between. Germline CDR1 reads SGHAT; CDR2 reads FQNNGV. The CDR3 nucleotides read TGTGCCAGCAGCTTACCAACAGAGACCCAGTACTTC. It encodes CASSLPTETQYF.

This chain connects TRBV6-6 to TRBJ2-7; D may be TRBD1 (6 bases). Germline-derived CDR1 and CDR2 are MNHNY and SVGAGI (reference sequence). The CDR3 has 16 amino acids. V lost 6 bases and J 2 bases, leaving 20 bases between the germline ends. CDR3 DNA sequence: TGTGCCAGCAGCACCGCTGACAGGAGCGCTCCCTACGAGCAGTACTTC. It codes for CASSTADRSAPYEQYF.

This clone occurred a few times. This chain's CDR3 is CASSLDRTSYEQYF. CDR3 DNA: TGTGCCAGCAGCCTCGACAGGACCAGCTACGAGCAGTACTTC. The chain employs TRBV4-2 and TRBJ2-7, with TRBD1 as a possible D gene (6 bases). Trimming took 4 bases from V and 3 from J, leaving 13 bases between them. The CDR3 sequence is 14 residues long. Germline lookup yields CDR1 LGHNA and CDR2 YNFKEQ.

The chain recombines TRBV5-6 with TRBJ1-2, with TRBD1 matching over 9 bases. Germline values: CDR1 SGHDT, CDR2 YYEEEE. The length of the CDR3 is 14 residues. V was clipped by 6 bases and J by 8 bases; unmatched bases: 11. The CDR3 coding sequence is TGTGCCAGCAAGTCCCGGGACAGGGAGTCGGGCTACACCTTC. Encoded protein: CASKSRDRESGYTF.

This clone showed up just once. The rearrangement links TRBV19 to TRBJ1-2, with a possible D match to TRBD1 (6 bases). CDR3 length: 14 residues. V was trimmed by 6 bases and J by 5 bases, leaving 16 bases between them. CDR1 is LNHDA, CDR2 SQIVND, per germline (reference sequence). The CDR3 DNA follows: TGTGCCAGTAGCGGAGGGGGAGTCTCTTATGGCTACACCTTC. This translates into CASSGGGVSYGYTF.

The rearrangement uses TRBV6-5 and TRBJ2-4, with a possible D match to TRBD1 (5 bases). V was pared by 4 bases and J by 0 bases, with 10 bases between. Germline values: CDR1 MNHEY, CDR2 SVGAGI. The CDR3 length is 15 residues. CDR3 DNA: TGTGCCAGCAGTTCGCGACAGCTAGCCAAAAACATTCAGTACTTC. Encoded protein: CASSSRQLAKNIQYF.

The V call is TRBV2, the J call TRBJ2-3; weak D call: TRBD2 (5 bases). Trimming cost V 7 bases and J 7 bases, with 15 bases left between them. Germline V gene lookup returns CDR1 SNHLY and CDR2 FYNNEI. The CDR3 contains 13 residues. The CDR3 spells CASTGNSRNTQYF. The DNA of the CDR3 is TGTGCCAGCACGGGGAATTCTAGGAATACGCAGTATTTT.

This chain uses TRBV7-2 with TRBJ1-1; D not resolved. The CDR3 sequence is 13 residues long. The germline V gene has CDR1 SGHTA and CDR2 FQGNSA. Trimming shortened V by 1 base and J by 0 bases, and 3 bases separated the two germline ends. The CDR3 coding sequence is TGTGCCAGCAGCTTAGGTATGAACACTGAAGCTTTCTTT. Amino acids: CASSLGMNTEAFF.

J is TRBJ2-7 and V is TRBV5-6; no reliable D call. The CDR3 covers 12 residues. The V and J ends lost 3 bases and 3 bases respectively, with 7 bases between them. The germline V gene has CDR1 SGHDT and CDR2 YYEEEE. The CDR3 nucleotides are TGTGCCAGCAGCTACCTCTTCTACGAGCAGTACTTC. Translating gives CASSYLFYEQYF.

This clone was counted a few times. The CDR3 coding sequence is TGTGCCACCAGCAGAGGGGCAGGGTACGCCGAGAACACTGAAGCTTTCTTT. Amino acids: CATSRGAGYAENTEAFF. The chain combines TRBV15 with TRBJ1-1; tentatively, D is TRBD1 (5 bases). Germline V gene sequence: CDR1 LNHNV, CDR2 YYDKDF (reference sequence). V gave up 1 base and J gave up 1 base, with 16 bases separating them. This CDR3 is built from 17 residues.

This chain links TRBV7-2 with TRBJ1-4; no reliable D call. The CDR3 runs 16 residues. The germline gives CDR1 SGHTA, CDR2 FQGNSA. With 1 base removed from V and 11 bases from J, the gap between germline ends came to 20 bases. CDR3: CASSLVPGTGFRKLFF. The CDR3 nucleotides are TGTGCCAGCAGCTTAGTCCCCGGAACGGGCTTTAGGAAACTGTTTTTT.

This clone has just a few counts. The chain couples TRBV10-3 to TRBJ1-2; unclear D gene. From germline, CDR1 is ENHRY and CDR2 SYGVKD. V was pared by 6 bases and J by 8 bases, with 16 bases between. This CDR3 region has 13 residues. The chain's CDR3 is CAISPSGQIGYTF. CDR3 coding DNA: TGTGCCATCAGCCCCTCTGGGCAGATAGGCTACACCTTC.

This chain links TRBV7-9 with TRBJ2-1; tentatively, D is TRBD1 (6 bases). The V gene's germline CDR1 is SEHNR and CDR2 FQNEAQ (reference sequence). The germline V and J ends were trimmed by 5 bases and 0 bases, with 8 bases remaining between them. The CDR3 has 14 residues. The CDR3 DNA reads TGTGCCAGCAGCCTGGACAGCTCCTACAATGAGCAGTTCTTC. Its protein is CASSLDSSYNEQFF. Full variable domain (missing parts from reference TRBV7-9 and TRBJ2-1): DTGVSQNPRHKITKRGQNVTFRCDPISEHNRLYWYRQTLGQGPEFLTYFQNEAQLEKSRLLSDRFSAERPKGSFSTLEIQRTEQGDSAMYLCASSLDSSYNEQFFGPGTRLTVL.

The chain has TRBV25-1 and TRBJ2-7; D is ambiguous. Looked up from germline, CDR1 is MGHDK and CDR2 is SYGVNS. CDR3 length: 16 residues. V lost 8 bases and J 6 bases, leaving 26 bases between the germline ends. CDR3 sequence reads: CASSQTHGVQSSEQYF. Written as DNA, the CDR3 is TGTGCCAGCTCGCAAACCCATGGTGTCCAGAGTAGCGAGCAGTACTTC.

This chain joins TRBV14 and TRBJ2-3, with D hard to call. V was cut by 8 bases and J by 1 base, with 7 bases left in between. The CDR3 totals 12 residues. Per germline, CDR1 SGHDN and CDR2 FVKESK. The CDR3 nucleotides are TGTGCCAGCGACCAGGGCACAGATACGCAGTATTTT. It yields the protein CASDQGTDTQYF.

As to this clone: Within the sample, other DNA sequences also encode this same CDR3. In DNA, the CDR3 is TGTGCCAGCAGTGAGGGTAACACTGAAGCTTTCTTT. Its protein product is CASSEGNTEAFF. V gene TRBV2 combines with J gene TRBJ1-1; no firm D call. The germline V gene encodes CDR1 SNHLY and CDR2 FYNNEI. This CDR3 is built from 12 residues. Trimming pared 3 bases from V and 2 bases from J, leaving 4 bases between.

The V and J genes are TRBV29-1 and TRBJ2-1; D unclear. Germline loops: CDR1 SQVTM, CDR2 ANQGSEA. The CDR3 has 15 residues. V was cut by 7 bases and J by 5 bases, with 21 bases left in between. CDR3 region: CSAHRLPKSNNEQFF. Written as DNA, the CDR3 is TGCAGCGCTCATAGGCTGCCAAAAAGCAACAATGAGCAGTTCTTC.

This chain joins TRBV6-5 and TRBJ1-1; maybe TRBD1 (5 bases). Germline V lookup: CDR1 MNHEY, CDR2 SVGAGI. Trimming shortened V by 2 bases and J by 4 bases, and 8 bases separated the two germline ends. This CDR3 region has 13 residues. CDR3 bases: TGTGCCAGCAGTTACGAGGGGAGCACTGAAGCTTTCTTT. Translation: CASSYEGSTEAFF.

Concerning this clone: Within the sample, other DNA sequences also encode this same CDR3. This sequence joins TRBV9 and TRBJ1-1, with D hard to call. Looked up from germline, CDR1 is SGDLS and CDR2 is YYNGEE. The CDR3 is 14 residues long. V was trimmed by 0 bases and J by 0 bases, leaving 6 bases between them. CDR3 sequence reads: CASSVAQLNTEAFF. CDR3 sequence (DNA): TGTGCCAGCAGCGTAGCACAGCTGAACACTGAAGCTTTCTTT.

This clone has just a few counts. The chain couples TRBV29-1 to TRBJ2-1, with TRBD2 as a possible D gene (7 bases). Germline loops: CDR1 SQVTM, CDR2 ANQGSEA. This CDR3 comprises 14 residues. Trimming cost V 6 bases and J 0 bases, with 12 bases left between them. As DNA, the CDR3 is TGCAGCGTCGGGGGGCGCAGCTCCTACAATGAGCAGTTCTTC. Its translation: CSVGGRSSYNEQFF.

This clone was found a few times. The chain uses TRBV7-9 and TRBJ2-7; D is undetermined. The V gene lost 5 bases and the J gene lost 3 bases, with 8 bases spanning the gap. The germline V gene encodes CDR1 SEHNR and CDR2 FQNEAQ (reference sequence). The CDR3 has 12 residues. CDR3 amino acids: CASSPFGYEQYF. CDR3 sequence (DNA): TGTGCCAGCAGCCCATTCGGCTACGAGCAGTACTTC. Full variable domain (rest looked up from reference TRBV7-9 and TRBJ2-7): DTGVSQNPRHKITKRGQNVTFRCDPISEHNRLYWYRQTLGQGPEFLTYFQNEAQLEKSRLLSDRFSAERPKGSFSTLEIQRTEQGDSAMYLCASSPFGYEQYFGPGTRLTVT.